Below, one TCR beta chain is given with its context. Its antigen is unknown. The CDR3 covers 15 residues. Trimming cost V 5 bases and J 6 bases; bases outside gene matches: 6. The germline V gene encodes CDR1 SGHTA and CDR2 FQGNSA. This entry comes from a study of cytomegalovirus exposure and HLA in healthy donors. General study results and limits: Reportedly, TCR beta sequences accurately predicted HLA-A and HLA-B alleles in most subjects. Analysis was performed later, and it showed HLA-associated TCR beta chains to be more clonally expanded than equally common others.

The PCR had 60 Vbeta and 13 Jbeta primers. TCRdb keeps only in-frame clones here, not all; method: immunoSEQ multiplex PCR. Here the sample spans about 140,000 clones, around 80% being singletons. The V call is TRBV7-2, the J call TRBJ2-7; 14 nucleotides line up with TRBD2. What was sequenced was PBMCs. The receptor was derived from a man aged 35 to 55 in good health and CMV-seropositive. CDR3 DNA sequence: TGTGCCAGCAGCGCCGGGACTAGCGGGAGTGGCGAGCAGTACTTC. Translation gives CASSAGTSGSGEQYF.